This T cell receptor beta chain was recorded in a study of cytomegalovirus exposure and HLA in healthy donors. Sequencing used immunoSEQ multiplex PCR; TCRdb keeps in-frame clones, though not all of them. The table lists over 200,000 clones, 70% to 90% of them singletons. This CDR3 comprises 15 residues. CDR1 SEHNR and CDR2 FQNEAQ come from the germline V gene (reference sequence). Trimming cost V 2 bases and J 7 bases; bases outside gene matches: 10. The sequence was collected from a woman aged 18-30 years in good health and CMV-seronegative. This chain uses TRBV7-9 with TRBJ1-2, with 7 bases lining up with TRBD1. Sequences were obtained from PBMCs. The CDR3 nucleotides read TGTGCCAGCAGCTTAACCGACAGGGATGAAAGTGGCTACACCTTC. It yields the protein CASSLTDRDESGYTF.